This T cell receptor beta chain was recovered during a study of CD8 T cells in Susac syndrome. The authors carried out high-throughput sequencing of TCR beta. They applied it to CD8+ and CD4+ T cells obtained from blood. V was clipped by 2 bases and J by 4 bases, with 8 bases between them. This CDR3 spans 12 amino acids. In germline, CDR1 is SQVTM, CDR2 ANQGSEA. Reverse transcription used about 0.5 to 1 ug RNA and random hexamers. An immunoSEQ multiplex PCR generated amplified TCR beta CDR3 products spanning 54 Vbeta and 13 Jbeta. TCRdb fed the immunoSEQ multiplex PCR reads into MiXCR, producing one record per CDR3 protein. The repertoire holds 130,000 to 150,000 distinct CDR3 sequences, about 94% seen once, with over 0.25% in the top ten.

The sequenced sample was CD8+ T cells from PBMCs. This sequence originates from a human donor in good health. The chain couples TRBV29-1 to TRBJ1-2; D not resolved. CDR3 region: CSVEQFGYGYTF. In DNA form, the CDR3 reads TGCAGCGTTGAACAGTTCGGCTATGGCTACACCTTC. The whole variable domain, remainder taken from reference TRBV29-1 and TRBJ1-2, is SAVISQKPSRDICQRGTSLTIQCQVDSQVTMMFWYRQQPGQSLTLIATANQGSEATYESGFVIDKFPISRPNLTFSTLTVSNMSPEDSSIYLCSVEQFGYGYTFGSGTRLTVV.